The clone carrying this T cell receptor beta chain was seen a handful of times. Its specificity is not known. The sample originates from a study of early T cells in non-severe SARS-CoV-2 infection. About the research overall: Sequenced material consisted of bulk RNA (from unsorted whole blood), and chains were unpaired. Study observations and caveats: VDJdb matching, biased toward anti-spike CD8 responses, missed private and CD4 specificities.

The V end was cut by 6 bases, the J end by 6 bases, with 6 bases between. Germline-derived CDR1 and CDR2 are SEHNR and FQNEAQ (reference sequence). There are 11 residues in the CDR3. Unique molecular identifiers were attached to individual cDNA molecules. TCRdb called the 5' RACE reads again in MiXCR, with one record for every CDR3 protein. The table records tens of thousands of distinct CDR3 sequences, 12% of them present only once. The V gene is TRBV7-9, the J gene TRBJ2-1; unclear D gene. The sequenced sample was whole blood. The receptor comes from an adult who was a healthcare worker with PCR-confirmed SARS-CoV-2 infection or an uninfected control (not recorded which). This chain's CDR3 is CASRRANEQFF. The CDR3 bases are TGTGCCAGCAGAAGGGCCAATGAGCAGTTCTTC.